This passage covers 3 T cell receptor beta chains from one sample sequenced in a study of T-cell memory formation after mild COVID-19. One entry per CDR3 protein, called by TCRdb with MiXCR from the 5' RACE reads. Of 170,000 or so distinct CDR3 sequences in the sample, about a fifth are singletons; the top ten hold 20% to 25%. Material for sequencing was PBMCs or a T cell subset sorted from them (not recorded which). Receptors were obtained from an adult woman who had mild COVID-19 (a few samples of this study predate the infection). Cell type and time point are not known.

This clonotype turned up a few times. CDR3 coding DNA: TGTGCCAGCAGCGTCCTCCGGAGACGGAATGAGCAGTTCTTC. Translated: CASSVLRRRNEQFF. V gene TRBV21-1 combines with J gene TRBJ2-1; the table calls TRBD2, which could not be checked here. TRBV21-1 is a pseudogene segment. CDR3 length equals 14 residues.

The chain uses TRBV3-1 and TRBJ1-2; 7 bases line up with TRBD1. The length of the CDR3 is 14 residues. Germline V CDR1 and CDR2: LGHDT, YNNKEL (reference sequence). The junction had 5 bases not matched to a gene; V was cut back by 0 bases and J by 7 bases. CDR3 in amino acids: CASSQEGTESGYTF. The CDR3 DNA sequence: TGTGCCAGCAGCCAAGAGGGGACAGAGTCTGGCTACACCTTC.

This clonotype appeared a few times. The CDR3 spells CATSIGKRALDTQYF. CDR3 DNA: TGTGCCACCAGCATAGGAAAGCGGGCGCTGGATACGCAGTATTTT. The V call is TRBV15, the J call TRBJ2-3; a weak D match, TRBD2 (6 bases). CDR3 size: 15 residues. Trimming stripped 4 bases from V and 6 bases from J, with 17 bases between. In germline, CDR1 is LNHNV, CDR2 YYDKDF (reference sequence).